Below, 4 T cell receptor beta chains from the same sample are listed, as sequenced in a study of long-term antiretroviral therapy in people with HIV. The run of the v3.0 immunoSEQ assay was at survey level. The data were produced by immunoSEQ multiplex PCR, yet TCRdb's version contains in-frame clones alone and is incomplete. Of 25,000 or so clones listed, 93% are singletons. Sequencing used unsorted PBMCs, obtained 6.2 years after starting antiretroviral therapy. The receptors here all came from a middle-aged man with HIV.

This chain connects TRBV6-1 to TRBJ2-5; 9 bases map to TRBD1. The germline V gene encodes CDR1 MNHNS and CDR2 SASEGT. This CDR3 is 15 amino acids long. The V and J ends lost 6 bases and 10 bases, in that order; junction bases with no gene match: 15. This CDR3 is CASRALAGQGSDQYF. The CDR3 region has the DNA TGTGCCAGCAGGGCCCTTGCGGGACAGGGCTCCGACCAGTACTTC.

The CDR3 DNA is TGTGCCAGCAGCTTAGTGGGGGAGACCCAGTACTTC. It codes for CASSLVGETQYF. The J gene is TRBJ2-5, the V gene TRBV7-6; D is uncertain. Germline V gene sequence: CDR1 SGHVS, CDR2 FNYEAQ. V lost 1 base and J lost 5, with 5 bases in between. The CDR3 is 12 amino acids.

The V and J genes are TRBV9 and TRBJ2-7, with 9 bases that match TRBD1. The V and J ends lost 3 bases and 6 bases, in that order; junction bases with no gene match: 7. The CDR3 consists of 14 residues. Germline V gives CDR1 SGDLS, CDR2 YYNGEE. CDR3 nucleotide sequence: TGTGCCAGCAGCGCCGGGGACAGGGTGGGCGAGCAGTACTTC. Translation: CASSAGDRVGEQYF.

The J gene is TRBJ1-5, the V gene TRBV21-1. TRBV21-1 is given as a pseudogene. The CDR3 runs 17 residues. CDR3 nucleotide sequence: TGTGCCAGCAGCAAAGCGGAAAGGGAATCGGTGGATCAGCCCCAGCATTTT. It yields the protein CASSKAERESVDQPQHF.